These 13 T cell receptor beta chains were all obtained from the same sample, sequenced in a study of immune evolution from preneoplasia to lung adenocarcinoma. Repertoires were generated with immunoSEQ multiplex PCR, while TCRdb's copy carries only in-frame clones and drops some. The table shows 8,500 to 10,000 clones, with 79% occurring only once. Sequenced sample: FFPE lung adenocarcinoma in situ tissue. The receptors derive from a person older than 75 with lung adenocarcinoma.

The chain links TRBV28 to TRBJ2-7, with D perhaps TRBD1 or TRBD2 (6 bases each). Trimming left V 1 base short and J 1 base short, with 20 bases between. The CDR3 runs to 18 residues. Germline CDR1 and CDR2: MDHEN and SYDVKM. The CDR3 sequence: CASSLSFPVGGESYEQYF. In DNA form, the CDR3 reads TGTGCCAGCAGTTTATCTTTTCCGGTGGGGGGCGAGTCCTACGAGCAGTACTTC.

The CDR3 spells CASSQDPGMNTEAFF. For the CDR3, the DNA is TGCGCCAGCAGCCAAGATCCGGGTATGAACACTGAAGCTTTCTTT. This chain connects TRBV4-1 to TRBJ1-1; D is ambiguous. The CDR3 totals 15 residues. With 0 bases removed from V and 0 bases from J, the gap between germline ends came to 8 bases. CDR1 and CDR2 (germline): MGHRA, YSYEKL.

Note on this clone: The same CDR3 arises from other DNA sequences in this sample as well. The rearrangement links TRBV6-5 to TRBJ1-4; D not resolved. The CDR3 length is 15 residues. Germline lookup yields CDR1 MNHEY and CDR2 SVGAGI. The V gene lost 2 bases and the J gene lost 1 base, with 8 bases spanning the gap. The CDR3 nucleotides read TGTGCCAGCAGTTACACCACGGGAACTAATGAAAAACTGTTTTTT. Residues: CASSYTTGTNEKLFF.

The rearrangement links TRBV6-5 to TRBJ1-1, with TRBD1 matching over 8 bases. After removal of 7 bases from V and 4 bases from J, the junction contained 8 bases not matched to a gene. This CDR3 has 14 residues. The germline V gene has CDR1 MNHEY and CDR2 SVGAGI. CDR3 protein: CASIRRQGPTEAFF. In nucleotides, the CDR3 is TGTGCCAGCATAAGGAGACAGGGGCCCACTGAAGCTTTCTTT.

The chain links TRBV18 to TRBJ1-1; no clear D gene. The germline V gene encodes CDR1 KGHSH and CDR2 LQKENI. The V end lost 3 bases, the J end lost 4 bases, and 15 bases lay between the germline ends. CDR3 size: 15 residues. The CDR3 spells CASSPSGRYGTEAFF. Here the CDR3 DNA reads TGTGCCAGCTCACCTTCCGGGCGATACGGCACTGAAGCTTTCTTT.

The rearrangement uses TRBV30 and TRBJ1-6, with no clear D. Germline values: CDR1 GTSNPN, CDR2 SVGIG (reference sequence). The V end was cut by 7 bases, the J end by 8 bases, with 18 bases between. The CDR3 runs 14 residues. CDR3 sequence: CAFLDGVTDSPLHF. The CDR3 region has the DNA TGTGCCTTCTTGGACGGTGTGACGGATTCACCCCTCCACTTT.

This chain joins TRBV6-5 and TRBJ1-2; 11 nucleotides align to TRBD1. Germline assignment: CDR1 MNHEY and CDR2 SVGAGI. There are 14 residues in the CDR3. V dropped 6 bases and J dropped 7; count of bases not matched to a gene: 7. This chain's CDR3 is CASRTGQGVFGYTF. DNA for the CDR3: TGTGCCAGCAGAACGGGACAGGGGGTCTTTGGCTACACCTTC.

V is TRBV7-6 and J is TRBJ2-5; 9 bases line up with TRBD2. CDR3 length equals 16 residues. V shed 1 base and J 5 bases; nucleotides not matched to a gene: 8. The germline gives CDR1 SGHVS, CDR2 FNYEAQ. The CDR3 spells CASSLGGGGSTETQYF. The CDR3 nucleotides are TGTGCCAGCAGCTTAGGCGGGGGGGGGTCGACGGAGACCCAGTACTTC.

V gene TRBV18 combines with J gene TRBJ1-4; TRBD1 might be the D (5 bases). This CDR3 is 14 amino acids long. CDR1 KGHSH and CDR2 LQKENI come from the germline V gene. The V and J ends lost 3 bases and 7 bases respectively, with 12 bases between them. The CDR3 nucleotides are TGTGCCAGCTCACCGGGGGGAATGGGTGAAAAACTGTTTTTT. Protein product: CASSPGGMGEKLFF.

This CDR3 reads CATAEGNTEAFF. DNA for the CDR3: TGTGCCACCGCGGAGGGGAACACTGAAGCTTTCTTT. V gene TRBV2 combines with J gene TRBJ1-1; no reliable D call. Germline V CDR1 and CDR2: SNHLY, FYNNEI. The V and J ends lost 10 bases and 1 base respectively, with 10 bases between them. The CDR3 is 12 amino acids.

The rearrangement uses TRBV4-3 and TRBJ2-6, with D possibly matching TRBD1 (6 bases). Germline loops: CDR1 LGHNA, CDR2 YSLEER. Trimming shortened V by 0 bases and J by 3 bases, and 9 bases separated the two germline ends. The CDR3 covers 16 residues. CDR3 protein: CASSQDRTDGANVLTF. In DNA, the CDR3 is TGCGCCAGCAGCCAAGACCGGACAGATGGGGCCAACGTCCTGACTTTC.

This chain links TRBV28 with TRBJ1-2; 7 bases map to TRBD1. The CDR3 is 14 amino acids. CDR1 is MDHEN and CDR2 is SYDVKM in the germline V gene. J was trimmed by 5 bases and V by 6 bases; bases with no gene match: 9. Here the CDR3 reads CASRPTGEYYGYTF. In nucleotides, the CDR3 is TGTGCCAGCAGACCTACAGGGGAGTATTATGGCTACACCTTC.

This chain uses TRBV11-2 with TRBJ2-7, with 7 bases lining up with TRBD1. The junction had 2 bases not matched to a gene; V was cut back by 5 bases and J by 4 bases. Germline V lookup: CDR1 SGHAT, CDR2 FQNNGV. The CDR3 totals 12 residues. The chain's CDR3 is CASSTTGYEQYF. As DNA, the CDR3 is TGTGCCAGCAGCACGACAGGGTACGAGCAGTACTTC.